The 31 T cell receptor beta chains presented below share a single source sample, sequenced in a study of cytomegalovirus exposure and HLA in healthy donors. The PCR made use of 60 Vbeta and 13 Jbeta primers. This table comes from immunoSEQ multiplex PCR, and its TCRdb copy is limited to in-frame clones, with some not included. This table has about 200,000 clones, 70% to 90% appearing once. The source material was PBMCs. These receptors all stem from a woman younger than 45 in good health and CMV-seronegative.

V gene TRBV13 combines with J gene TRBJ2-7; TRBD2 matches 9 bases. CDR3 length: 15 amino acids. CDR1 is PRHDT and CDR2 is FYEKMQ in the germline V gene (reference sequence). V trimming: 0 bases; J trimming: 4 bases; junction bases outside the gene matches: 4. The chain's CDR3 is CASSLGRLADYEQYF. As DNA, the CDR3 is TGTGCCAGCAGCTTAGGCCGACTAGCGGATTACGAGCAGTACTTC.

This chain joins TRBV4-1 and TRBJ1-2, with D unresolved. Germline-derived CDR1 and CDR2 are MGHRA and YSYEKL. V shed 0 bases and J shed 2 bases, with 10 bases lying between them. This CDR3 has 15 residues. For the CDR3, the DNA is TGCGCCAGCAGCCAAGATATTGGGCCCAACTATGGCTACACCTTC. This translates into CASSQDIGPNYGYTF.

This clone was seen just once. V usage is TRBV21-1 and J usage is TRBJ2-1; the D call in the table, TRBD1, was not verified against the DNA. TRBV21-1 is described as a pseudogene. The CDR3 length is 17 residues. CDR3 region: CASSRDTTNHHYNEQFF. CDR3 bases: TGTGCCAGCAGCCGGGACACGACAAACCACCACTACAATGAGCAGTTCTTC.

The V and J genes are TRBV15 and TRBJ2-2; the D gene is possibly TRBD2 (5 bases). Germline CDR1 LNHNV, CDR2 YYDKDF (reference sequence). CDR3 length equals 13 residues. V lost 7 bases to trimming and J lost 0 bases, with 6 bases between them. CDR3: CATTSTNTGELFF. The CDR3 DNA is TGTGCCACCACTAGCACGAACACCGGGGAGCTGTTTTTT.

This sequence joins TRBV15 and TRBJ2-7, with D maybe TRBD2 (6 bases). The CDR3 loop spans 14 amino acids. Trimming cost V 4 bases and J 3 bases, with 13 bases left between them. Looked up from germline, CDR1 is LNHNV and CDR2 is YYDKDF (reference sequence). The DNA for the CDR3 is TGTGCCACCAGCATTCGACTAGACGGCTACGAGCAGTACTTC. Protein: CATSIRLDGYEQYF.

This chain joins TRBV7-9 and TRBJ2-5; D may be TRBD2 (7 bases). There are 14 residues in the CDR3. From germline, CDR1 is SEHNR and CDR2 FQNEAQ (reference sequence). Deletions cut 2 bases from V and 4 bases from J, with 11 bases between. The CDR3 is CASSLRGGTETQYF. Here the CDR3 DNA reads TGTGCCAGCAGCTTAAGGGGGGGCACAGAGACCCAGTACTTC.

The rearrangement uses TRBV5-1 and TRBJ2-7; 8 positions agree with TRBD2. V was pared by 3 bases and J by 6 bases, with 5 bases of the junction left unmatched. The germline CDR1 and CDR2 sequences are SGHRS and YFSETQ. CDR3 length: 13 residues. The CDR3: CASSSLSGSEQYF. In DNA, the CDR3 is TGCGCCAGCAGCTCCCTCAGCGGGAGCGAGCAGTACTTC.

V usage is TRBV7-9 and J usage is TRBJ1-1; 8 nucleotides line up with TRBD1. The CDR3 totals 15 residues. With 3 bases clipped from V and 0 bases from J, the junction kept 3 bases outside the gene matches. Looked up from germline, CDR1 is SEHNR and CDR2 is FQNEAQ (reference sequence). The CDR3 region has the DNA TGTGCCAGCAGCTTGCCAGGGGGCATGAACACTGAAGCTTTCTTT. It encodes CASSLPGGMNTEAFF.

The chain is built from TRBV5-8 and TRBJ2-3; D is perhaps TRBD2 (6 bases). This CDR3 is 17 amino acids long. Trimming pared 0 bases from V and 2 bases from J, leaving 16 bases between. Germline CDR1 and CDR2: SGHTS and YDEGEE. In nucleotides, the CDR3 is TGTGCCAGCAGCTTGGGGTCTGGGGGGTTTATCACAGATACGCAGTATTTT. Translated, it gives CASSLGSGGFITDTQYF. The full variable domain, with the rest looked up from reference TRBV5-8 and TRBJ2-3, is EAGVTQSPTHLIKTRGQQATLRCSPISGHTSVYWYQQALGLGLQFLLWYDEGEERNRGNFPPRFSGRQFPNYSSELNVNALELEDSALYLCASSLGSGGFITDTQYFGPGTRLTVL.

The chain is built from TRBV6-5 and TRBJ2-1; 14 nucleotides agree with TRBD2. The V and J ends lost 6 bases and 14 bases, in that order; junction bases with no gene match: 6. The CDR3 spans 13 residues. Germline CDR1 reads MNHEY; CDR2 reads SVGAGI. For the CDR3, the DNA is TGTGCCAGCAGCAGACTAGCGGGGGGGTTAGAGTTCTTC. This codes for CASSRLAGGLEFF.

The chain couples TRBV5-1 to TRBJ1-1, with 9 bases that match TRBD1. This CDR3 is 15 amino acids long. The V gene end was trimmed by 5 bases and the J gene end by 4 bases; junction bases not matched to a gene: 9. Germline V gene data show CDR1 as SGHRS and CDR2 as YFSETQ. As DNA, the CDR3 is TGCGCCAGCAGAGATCCGGGACAGGGAGTCACTGAAGCTTTCTTT. Translating it yields CASRDPGQGVTEAFF.

This clone came up a few times. The chain joins TRBV30 to TRBJ1-1; the match to TRBD1 covers 8 bases. V lost 5 bases to trimming and J lost 5 bases; unmatched junction nucleotides: 4. Germline loops: CDR1 GTSNPN, CDR2 SVGIG (reference sequence). This CDR3 has 12 residues. CDR3 in DNA: TGTGCCTGGGACAGGGGAGTGACTGAAGCTTTCTTT. It is translated as CAWDRGVTEAFF.

The gene calls are TRBV10-3 and TRBJ1-5, with D maybe TRBD1 (6 bases). The CDR3 totals 14 residues. CDR1 ENHRY and CDR2 SYGVKD come from the germline V gene. With 3 bases removed from V and 0 bases from J, the gap between germline ends came to 6 bases. CDR3 amino acids: CAISDRGSNQPQHF. CDR3 coding DNA: TGTGCCATCAGTGACAGGGGTAGCAATCAGCCCCAGCATTTT.

The gene calls are TRBV4-1 and TRBJ2-1, with D tentatively TRBD2 (5 bases). CDR1 is MGHRA and CDR2 is YSYEKL in the germline V gene. V was trimmed by 1 base and J by 1 base, leaving 14 bases between them. The CDR3 contains 17 residues. CDR3 in amino acids: CASSQARTGNSYNEQFF. CDR3 bases: TGCGCCAGCAGCCAAGCCCGGACGGGGAATTCCTACAATGAGCAGTTCTTC.

The chain uses TRBV27 and TRBJ1-5; tentatively, D is TRBD1 (5 bases). The V gene's germline CDR1 is MNHEY and CDR2 SMNVEV (reference sequence). CDR3 size: 14 residues. V gave up 2 bases and J gave up 7 bases, with 12 bases separating them. CDR3 sequence reads: CASSLLDIGQPQHF. CDR3 DNA: TGTGCCAGCAGTTTACTGGACATTGGGCAGCCCCAGCATTTT.

The chain couples TRBV11-2 to TRBJ2-7, with D tentatively TRBD2 (6 bases). The germline V gene encodes CDR1 SGHAT and CDR2 FQNNGV. Between the trimmed V and J ends, which lost 1 base and 4 bases, there was a span of 11 bases. This CDR3 has 14 amino acids. In nucleotides, the CDR3 is TGTGCCAGCAGCTTAGGGGGGGTCGGATACGAGCAGTACTTC. Amino acid sequence: CASSLGGVGYEQYF. Supplemented by reference TRBV11-2 and TRBJ2-7, the full variable domain reads EAGVAQSPRYKIIEKRQSVAFWCNPISGHATLYWYQQILGQGPKLLIQFQNNGVVDDSQLPKDRFSAERLKGVDSTLKIQPAKLEDSAVYLCASSLGGVGYEQYFGPGTRLTVT.

The chain couples TRBV27 to TRBJ2-3; a weak D match, TRBD2 (6 bases). V lost 2 bases to trimming and J lost 4 bases, with 10 bases between them. The CDR3 loop spans 14 amino acids. Looked up from germline, CDR1 is MNHEY and CDR2 is SMNVEV (reference sequence). In DNA form, the CDR3 reads TGTGCCAGCAGTTTACGGGGGTTTTCAGATACGCAGTATTTT. Amino acids: CASSLRGFSDTQYF.

This clone was observed once. The CDR3 nucleotides read TGTGCCAGCAGTTACTCAAGGGACAGATCCCCCGAGCAGTACTTC. Amino acid sequence: CASSYSRDRSPEQYF. J is TRBJ2-7 and V is TRBV6-6; 7 nucleotides align to TRBD1. V shed 0 bases, J shed 6 bases, and the junction held 8 bases outside the gene matches. This CDR3 region has 15 residues. Germline assignment: CDR1 MNHNY and CDR2 SVGAGI (reference sequence).

This chain uses TRBV28 with TRBJ1-1; weak D call: TRBD1 (5 bases). In germline, CDR1 is MDHEN, CDR2 SYDVKM. V was clipped by 5 bases and J by 1 base, with 11 bases between them. CDR3 length equals 14 residues. CDR3 DNA: TGTGCCAGCAGTCCCGGGACTTCGAACACTGAAGCTTTCTTT. As protein: CASSPGTSNTEAFF.

In this sample, this clone turned up a few times. The chain combines TRBV12-5 with TRBJ2-7, with D maybe TRBD2 (5 bases). Germline CDR1 is LGHNT and CDR2 is FRNRAP. V was cut by 5 bases and J by 1 base, with 18 bases left in between. The CDR3 is 16 amino acids. The CDR3 region has the DNA TGTGCTAGTGGTCCCAATCTGTGGGGAGTTTCCTACGAGCAGTACTTC. Translated, it gives CASGPNLWGVSYEQYF.

This sequence joins TRBV4-1 and TRBJ2-7; a possible D gene is TRBD1 (5 bases). Germline CDR1 reads MGHRA; CDR2 reads YSYEKL. The CDR3 sequence is 14 residues long. The V gene lost 1 base and the J gene lost 3 bases, with 10 bases spanning the gap. CDR3 amino acids: CASSQGRGNYEQYF. CDR3 sequence (DNA): TGCGCCAGCAGCCAAGGTAGGGGAAACTACGAGCAGTACTTC.

V and J are TRBV27 and TRBJ1-4; unclear D gene. Trimming removed 4 bases at V and 7 bases at J, with 19 bases between. CDR3 length equals 16 residues. Germline lookup yields CDR1 MNHEY and CDR2 SMNVEV (reference sequence). The CDR3 is CASSYPAGSISEKLFF. The CDR3 nucleotides are TGTGCCAGCAGTTACCCCGCCGGGAGCATTAGTGAAAAACTGTTTTTT.

The chain employs TRBV18 and TRBJ1-2; D is ambiguous. CDR3 length: 13 amino acids. Germline V gene sequence: CDR1 KGHSH, CDR2 LQKENI. The ends were cut back, 2 bases at V and 10 bases at J, with 14 bases in the middle. The CDR3 coding sequence is TGTGCCAGCTCACCAACCTCCCAGGAGGTCTACACCTTC. It codes for CASSPTSQEVYTF.

This rearrangement joins TRBV6-5 to TRBJ2-3; tentatively, D is TRBD2 (6 bases). Per germline, CDR1 MNHEY and CDR2 SVGAGI. V was trimmed by 4 bases and J by 3 bases, leaving 14 bases between them. This CDR3 spans 15 amino acids. CDR3 sequence (DNA): TGTGCCAGCAGTTTCGCGGGAAGGGGTACAGATACGCAGTATTTT. The encoded protein is CASSFAGRGTDTQYF.

The chain recombines TRBV5-1 with TRBJ2-3; 7 nucleotides line up with TRBD1. Germline trimming cut 4 bases from V and 2 bases from J; bases unmatched to any gene: 10. Germline loops: CDR1 SGHRS, CDR2 YFSETQ. This CDR3 region has 16 residues. The CDR3 loop is CASSPYRGGDTDTQYF. CDR3 sequence (DNA): TGCGCCAGCAGCCCTTACAGGGGTGGGGACACAGATACGCAGTATTTT.

This clone was observed a handful of times. V and J are TRBV19 and TRBJ2-1, with 9 positions matching TRBD2. This CDR3 spans 15 amino acids. Germline V gives CDR1 LNHDA, CDR2 SQIVND (reference sequence). The ends lost 5 bases at V and 10 bases at J; junction bases unmatched: 12. CDR3 region: CASSARRAGGPEQFF. CDR3 sequence (DNA): TGTGCCAGTAGTGCCCGGAGAGCGGGAGGCCCGGAGCAGTTCTTC.

The rearrangement joins TRBV19 to TRBJ2-1; tentative D call: TRBD2 (6 bases). Trimming took 3 bases from V and 4 from J, leaving 10 bases between them. The CDR3 spans 14 residues. The germline V gene encodes CDR1 LNHDA and CDR2 SQIVND (reference sequence). The CDR3 nucleotides are TGTGCCAGTAGTATTGGCGGGGCATACAATGAGCAGTTCTTC. Its translation: CASSIGGAYNEQFF. The full variable domain, its missing parts supplied by reference TRBV19 and TRBJ2-1, is DGGITQSPKYLFRKEGQNVTLSCEQNLNHDAMYWYRQDPGQGLRLIYYSQIVNDFQKGDIAEGYSVSREKKESFPLTVTSAQKNPTAFYLCASSIGGAYNEQFFGPGTRLTVL.

Details on this clone: One junction end disagrees with the germline gene, perhaps due to a read error. The same CDR3 also results from other DNA sequences found in this sample. This sequence joins TRBV7-8 and TRBJ2-3, with D possibly being TRBD2 (6 bases). Germline assignment: CDR1 SGHVS and CDR2 FQNEAQ. The CDR3 spans 12 residues. This CDR3 is CASSLGRDTQYF. The CDR3 coding sequence is TGTGCCAGCAGCTTGGGGCGGGATACTCAGTATTTT.

The chain recombines TRBV10-1 with TRBJ2-1; TRBD1 aligns across 8 bases. J gave up 0 bases and V 4 bases, and 8 bases lay outside the gene matches. The length of the CDR3 is 17 residues. The germline V gene has CDR1 WNHNN and CDR2 SYGVQD (reference sequence). The DNA for the CDR3 is TGCGCCAGCAGTGGCCGACAGGGGAAGAGCTCCTACAATGAGCAGTTCTTC. Translating gives CASSGRQGKSSYNEQFF.

The chain combines TRBV11-2 with TRBJ2-7, with 7 bases lining up with TRBD1. The CDR3 totals 14 residues. Germline V lookup: CDR1 SGHAT, CDR2 FQNNGV. Trimming removed 4 bases from V and 3 bases from J; junction bases left unmatched: 6. The CDR3 here is CASSSGTVFYEQYF. The DNA for the CDR3 is TGTGCCAGCAGCTCAGGGACAGTTTTCTACGAGCAGTACTTC.

The V call is TRBV2, the J call TRBJ2-3; D is perhaps TRBD2 (5 bases). The V end was cut by 5 bases, the J end by 6 bases, with 12 bases between. The germline V gene encodes CDR1 SNHLY and CDR2 FYNNEI. This CDR3 is built from 13 residues. The CDR3 DNA reads as TGTGCCAGCAGTCCCACCGGGGAGGATACGCAGTATTTT. Translating it yields CASSPTGEDTQYF.